Presented here are 4 T cell receptor beta chains from one specimen sequenced in a study of cytomegalovirus exposure and HLA in healthy donors. The PCR was carried out with 60 Vbeta primers and 13 Jbeta primers. TCRdb's copy holds only in-frame clones and misses some; the assay was immunoSEQ multiplex PCR. The sample holds about 120,000 clones, about 9.4% seen once. Material: PBMCs. The receptors originated from a woman aged 40 to 50 in good health and CMV-seropositive.

This chain connects TRBV6-6 to TRBJ2-7; possibly TRBD1 for D (6 bases). Germline lookup yields CDR1 MNHNY and CDR2 SVGAGI (reference sequence). Trimming left V 2 bases short and J 2 bases short, with 13 bases between. The CDR3 spans 15 residues. The CDR3 sequence: CASSYDGTGPYEQYF. The CDR3 DNA sequence: TGTGCCAGCAGTTACGATGGAACAGGGCCCTACGAGCAGTACTTC.

V usage is TRBV29-1 and J usage is TRBJ2-7; 10 nucleotides align to TRBD2. Losses at the gene ends were 6 bases for V and 4 bases for J; bases not matched to a gene: 3. There are 12 residues in the CDR3. Germline values: CDR1 SQVTM, CDR2 ANQGSEA. CDR3 in DNA: TGCAGCGTGAGCGGGGGGGGATACGAGCAGTACTTC. Its protein product is CSVSGGGYEQYF.

This sequence joins TRBV5-4 and TRBJ2-2; TRBD2 agrees at 8 bases. This CDR3 contains 16 residues. Germline loops: CDR1 SGHNT, CDR2 YYREEE (reference sequence). V shed 3 bases, J shed 4 bases, and the junction held 8 bases outside the gene matches. The CDR3 loop reads CASSSLAGGSTGELFF. In nucleotides, the CDR3 is TGTGCCAGCAGCTCCCTCGCGGGGGGAAGCACCGGGGAGCTGTTTTTT.

The chain joins TRBV18 to TRBJ1-1; TRBD1 agrees at 7 bases. Germline V gene data show CDR1 as KGHSH and CDR2 as LQKENI. The CDR3 extends over 13 amino acids. Trimming took 6 bases from V and 4 from J; bases not matched to a gene: 5. CDR3 bases: TGTGCCAGCTCGCAGGGACAGCGCACTGAAGCTTTCTTT. Translated, it gives CASSQGQRTEAFF. Filled out from reference TRBV18 and TRBJ1-1, the complete variable domain reads NAGVMQNPRHLVRRRGQEARLRCSPMKGHSHVYWYRQLPEEGLKFMVYLQKENIIDESGMPKERFSAEFPKEGPSILRIQQVVRGDSAAYFCASSQGQRTEAFFGQGTRLTVV.